This TCR beta chain appears in the sequencing data of a study of shared clonotypes between healthy human individuals. Whole-study findings and limits: Compared with memory subsets, naive subsets generally had larger estimated richness.

Every subset had its genomic DNA shared out evenly among several immunoSEQ plates. Replicate PCRs from sorted subsets contained around 190 ng DNA, which is 31,000 or so T cell genomes. Sequencing used immunoSEQ multiplex PCR; TCRdb keeps in-frame clones, though not all of them. The sample records under 1,900,000 clones, about 98.5% being singletons. With respect to this clone: The antigen remains unidentified.

The CDR3 is 17 residues long. Germline V CDR1 and CDR2: SEHNR, FQNEAQ (reference sequence). The J segment lost 4 bases and the V segment lost 6 bases, leaving 13 bases of the junction unmatched. The chain links TRBV7-9 to TRBJ2-1, with TRBD2 identical over 9 bases. Sequenced sample: naive CD4+ T cells sorted from blood. Subset of the sample: CD45RA+ positively selected. The sequence was obtained from a man aged 25 to 45 in good health. In DNA, the CDR3 is TGTGCCAGCAGTCCCCCCCTTAGCGGGAGAGGTTACAATGAGCAGTTCTTC. This translates into CASSPPLSGRGYNEQFF. The full variable domain, rest sourced from reference TRBV7-9 and TRBJ2-1, is DTGVSQNPRHKITKRGQNVTFRCDPISEHNRLYWYRQTLGQGPEFLTYFQNEAQLEKSRLLSDRFSAERPKGSFSTLEIQRTEQGDSAMYLCASSPPLSGRGYNEQFFGPGTRLTVL.